This note documents a single TCR beta chain sequence. Generated by immunoSEQ multiplex PCR, the TCRdb table keeps only in-frame clones and is missing some. The sample lists about 86,000 clones; 85% to 95% were seen once. This sample is part of a study of T cell changes during pregnancy in multiple sclerosis. The sequence derives from a female donor in good health, enrolled as a control in a pregnancy study. The source was peripheral blood, collected in the first trimester of pregnancy.

The CDR3 region is CASSTRGTEAFF. The CDR3 bases are TGTGCCAGCAGTACCCGGGGGACTGAAGCTTTCTTT. The chain carries TRBV6-5 and TRBJ1-1; TRBD1 is a possible D gene (5 bases). This CDR3 is built from 12 residues. From germline, CDR1 is MNHEY and CDR2 SVGAGI. Trimming pared 5 bases from V and 5 bases from J, leaving 9 bases between.